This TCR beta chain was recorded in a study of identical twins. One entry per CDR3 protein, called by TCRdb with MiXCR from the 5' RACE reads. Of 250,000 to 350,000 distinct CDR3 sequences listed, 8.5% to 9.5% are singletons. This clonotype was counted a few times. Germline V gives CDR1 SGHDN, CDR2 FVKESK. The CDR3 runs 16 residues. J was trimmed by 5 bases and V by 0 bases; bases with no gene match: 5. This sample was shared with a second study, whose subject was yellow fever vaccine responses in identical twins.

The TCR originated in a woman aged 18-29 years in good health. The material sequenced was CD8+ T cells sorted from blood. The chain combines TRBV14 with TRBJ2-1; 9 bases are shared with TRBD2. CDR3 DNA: TGTGCCAGCAGCCAAGAATCCGGGACTAGCCACAATGAGCAGTTCTTC. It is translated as CASSQESGTSHNEQFF.